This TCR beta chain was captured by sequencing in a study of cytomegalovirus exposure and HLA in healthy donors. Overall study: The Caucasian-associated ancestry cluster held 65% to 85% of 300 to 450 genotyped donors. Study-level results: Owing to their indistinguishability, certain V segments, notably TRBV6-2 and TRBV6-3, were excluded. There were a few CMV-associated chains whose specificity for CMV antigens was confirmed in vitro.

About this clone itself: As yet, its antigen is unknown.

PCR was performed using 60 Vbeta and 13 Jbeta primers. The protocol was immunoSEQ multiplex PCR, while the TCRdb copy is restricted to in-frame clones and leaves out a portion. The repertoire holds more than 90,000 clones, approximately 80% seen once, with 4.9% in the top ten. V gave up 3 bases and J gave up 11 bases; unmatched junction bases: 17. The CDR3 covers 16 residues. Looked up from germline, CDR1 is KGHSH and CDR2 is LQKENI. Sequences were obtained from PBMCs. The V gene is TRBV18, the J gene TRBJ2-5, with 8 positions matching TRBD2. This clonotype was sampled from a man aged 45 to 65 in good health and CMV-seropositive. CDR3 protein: CASSPSAAGGAGEQYF. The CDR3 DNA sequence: TGTGCCAGCTCACCCTCGGCCGCGGGAGGTGCGGGGGAGCAGTACTTC.